This T cell receptor (beta chain) was observed in a study of T cell responses to AZD1222 COVID-19 vaccine. As for this clone: Its antigen is as yet unknown.

V dropped 3 bases and J dropped 4 bases, with 24 bases sitting between them. The CDR3 spans 18 residues. From germline, CDR1 is SGHTA and CDR2 FQGTGA. Clones were read by immunoSEQ multiplex PCR, and TCRdb kept only the in-frame ones, dropping some. The sample has some 150,000 clones, approximately 85% seen once. Study-level points and caveats: Donors were largely white British and mainly female; clonal diversity was possibly underestimated. The study found vaccine-associated CD4 TCRs spanning spike, dominant at 160-218 and 743-854.

Sample: peripheral blood, taken on day 0 of MenACWY control vaccination. This sequence was found in an adult in good health. V gene TRBV7-3 combines with J gene TRBJ1-2; possibly TRBD1 for D (5 bases). For the CDR3, the DNA is TGTGCCAGCAGCTTCCAGGGCCGAAGGAAGGGTATCGGCTATGGCTACACCTTC. Translated: CASSFQGRRKGIGYGYTF.